What follows describes a single T cell receptor beta chain. Which antigen it targets is not known. The sample holds no much larger clone one base away, and base qualities are not on file. At the junction V is shortened by 3 bases and J by 7 bases; bases outside the gene matches: 5. CDR3 length: 14 amino acids, cysteine to phenylalanine. The only DNA kept is the CDR3, 42 bases in frame from the first base. The germline V gene sets CDR1 to MRHNA and CDR2 to SNTAGT. Library method: the immunoSEQ multiplex PCR assay. Sourced from immuneACCESS, this table was stored by TCRdb with only in-frame sequences that have V and J called. A share of the clones is absent; for the studies checked, an unresolved V gene accounts for under half, and the remainder has no known explanation. For this sample the table gives around 85,000 clones, of which roughly nine tenths were detected only once. 3% to 4% of the sample is in the top ten clones.

This entry belongs to a study of T cell changes during pregnancy in multiple sclerosis (dated by TCRdb to between 2017 and 2020). At the level of the whole study: The study looked at changes in the T cell repertoire across pregnancy in women with multiple sclerosis.

This clonotype was sampled from a female donor in good health, serving as a control in a pregnancy study. Some clones in this sample may be carry-over from other donors' samples. The input for sequencing was PBMCs, taken in the first trimester of pregnancy. This receptor chain uses TRBV6-4 and TRBJ2-1; the junction holds 8 bases that match TRBD1. The CDR3 protein is CASSEDREQNEQFF. The nucleotide sequence is TGTGCCAGCAGTGAGGACAGGGAACAAAATGAGCAGTTCTTC.